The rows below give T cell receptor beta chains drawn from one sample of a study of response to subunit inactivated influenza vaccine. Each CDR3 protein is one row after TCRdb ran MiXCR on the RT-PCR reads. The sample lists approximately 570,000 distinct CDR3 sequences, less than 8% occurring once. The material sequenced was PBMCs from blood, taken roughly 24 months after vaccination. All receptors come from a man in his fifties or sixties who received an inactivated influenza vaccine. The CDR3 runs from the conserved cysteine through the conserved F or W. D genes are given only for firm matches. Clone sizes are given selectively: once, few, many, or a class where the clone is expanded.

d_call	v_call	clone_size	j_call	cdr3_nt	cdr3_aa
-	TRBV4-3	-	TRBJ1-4	TGCGCCAGCAGCCACCGGGGGGGGCCCGGGAATGAAAAACTGTTTTTT	CASSHRGGPGNEKLFF
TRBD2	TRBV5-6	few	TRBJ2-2	TGTGCCAGCAGCTTTAGCCTAGCGGGAGTGATCGGGGAGCTGTTTTTT	CASSFSLAGVIGELFF
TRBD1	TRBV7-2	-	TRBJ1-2	TGTGCCAGCAGCGCGCGGACAGGGGGTGAATATGGCTACACCTTC	CASSARTGGEYGYTF
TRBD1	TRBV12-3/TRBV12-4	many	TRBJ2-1	TGTGCCAGCAACAGGGCAGGGGGCAATGAGCAGTTCTTC	CASNRAGGNEQFF
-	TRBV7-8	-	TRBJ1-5	TGTGCCAGCAGCTTTTATAGCAAGCCCCAGCATTTT	CASSFYSKPQHF
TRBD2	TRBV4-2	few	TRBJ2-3	TGTGCCAGCAGCCAAGTCGCGGGGGTAACTAGCGGGATGTCAGATACGCAGTATTTT	CASSQVAGVTSGMSDTQYF
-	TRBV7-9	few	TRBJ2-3	TGTGCCAGCAGCTTAAGGAGGGGGCCCACAGATACGCAGTATTTT	CASSLRRGPTDTQYF
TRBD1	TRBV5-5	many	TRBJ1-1	TGTGCCAGCAGCTCACAACAGGGGCGCGGCACTGAAGCTTTCTTT	CASSSQQGRGTEAFF
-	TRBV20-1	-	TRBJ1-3	TGCAGTGCTAGAGAAGGGAGCATTGGAAACACCATATATTTT	CSAREGSIGNTIYF
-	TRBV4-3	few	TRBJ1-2	TGCGCCAGCAGCCAAGAATCTTCGACTGCTTTCTATGGCTACACCTTC	CASSQESSTAFYGYTF
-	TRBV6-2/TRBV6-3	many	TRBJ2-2	TGTGCCAGCAGTTACATGGGTGTCGGGGAGCTGTTTTTT	CASSYMGVGELFF
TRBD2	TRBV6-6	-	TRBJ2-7	TGTGCCAGCAGTTACTATGAAGGCGGGAGGGAGTACTTC	CASSYYEGGREYF
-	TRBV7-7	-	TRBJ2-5	TGTGCCAGCAGCGCGCAGCCGGGACTCCAAGAGACCCAGTACTTC	CASSAQPGLQETQYF
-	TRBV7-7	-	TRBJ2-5	TGTGCTCGCAGCTTTTCCTTAACCTCAGAGACCCAGTACTTC	CARSFSLTSETQYF
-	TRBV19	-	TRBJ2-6	TGTGCCAGTAGTATAGTGGTCTCCAAGGCAGGGCTCTCTGGGGCCAACGTCCTGACTTTC	CASSIVVSKAGLSGANVLTF
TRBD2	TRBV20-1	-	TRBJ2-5	TGCAGTGCTAGATCGGGACTAGCGAAGGAGACCCAGTACTTC	CSARSGLAKETQYF
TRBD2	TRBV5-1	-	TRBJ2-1	TGCGCCAGCAGCGAAACTAGCGGTAACCCCTACAATGAGCAGTTCTTC	CASSETSGNPYNEQFF
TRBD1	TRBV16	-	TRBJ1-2	TGTGCCAGCAGCCAATCCAAACAGGGGGTCGGTGGCTACACCTTC	CASSQSKQGVGGYTF
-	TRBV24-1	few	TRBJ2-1	TGTGCCAATCCGGGACTGACCTACAATGAGCAGTTCTTC	CANPGLTYNEQFF
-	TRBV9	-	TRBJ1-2	TGTGCCAGCAGCGTAGACGGACTGCCGAACTATGGCTACACCTTC	CASSVDGLPNYGYTF
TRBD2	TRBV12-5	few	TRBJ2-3	TGTGCTAGTGCTAGCGGGTATAGCACAGATACGCAGTATTTT	CASASGYSTDTQYF
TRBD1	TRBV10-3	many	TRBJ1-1	TGTGCCATCAGTGACCTTCCGGGACAGCGGAACACTGAAGCTTTCTTT	CAISDLPGQRNTEAFF
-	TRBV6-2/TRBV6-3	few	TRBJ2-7	TGTGCCAGCACCGGGACACTTCTCTACGAGCAGTACTTC	CASTGTLLYEQYF